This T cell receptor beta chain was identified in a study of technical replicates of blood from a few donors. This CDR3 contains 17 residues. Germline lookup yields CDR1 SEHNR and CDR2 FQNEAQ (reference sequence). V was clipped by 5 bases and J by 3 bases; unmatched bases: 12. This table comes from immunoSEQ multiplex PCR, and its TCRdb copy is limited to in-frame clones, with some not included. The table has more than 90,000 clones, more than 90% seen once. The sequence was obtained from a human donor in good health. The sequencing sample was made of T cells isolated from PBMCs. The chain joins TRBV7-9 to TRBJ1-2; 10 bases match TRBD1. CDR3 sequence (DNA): TGTGCCAGCAGCAACCGGGACAGGGGATTGAATTACTATGGCTACACCTTC. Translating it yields CASSNRDRGLNYYGYTF.